This TCR beta chain is from a study of cytomegalovirus exposure and HLA in healthy donors. About this clone: Its antigen is not known.

Study-wide results and caveats: Most TCR sequences were rare, but some public TCRs occurred in many donors.

The CDR3 consists of 17 residues. Germline V CDR1 and CDR2: SGDLS, YYNGEE. V was pared by 0 bases and J by 7 bases, with 12 bases of the junction left unmatched. Clones were sequenced by immunoSEQ multiplex PCR, and TCRdb holds only the in-frame ones, with some missing. The sample records about 73,000 clones, about 95% being singletons. The rearrangement links TRBV9 to TRBJ1-3; 8 nucleotides line up with TRBD1. The sample consisted of PBMCs. This receptor was taken from a man between 18 and 35 years old in good health and CMV-seronegative. The CDR3 region has the DNA TGTGCCAGCAGCGTAGCCGGACAGGGCTTTAAGGGGAACACCATATATTTT. This encodes CASSVAGQGFKGNTIYF.